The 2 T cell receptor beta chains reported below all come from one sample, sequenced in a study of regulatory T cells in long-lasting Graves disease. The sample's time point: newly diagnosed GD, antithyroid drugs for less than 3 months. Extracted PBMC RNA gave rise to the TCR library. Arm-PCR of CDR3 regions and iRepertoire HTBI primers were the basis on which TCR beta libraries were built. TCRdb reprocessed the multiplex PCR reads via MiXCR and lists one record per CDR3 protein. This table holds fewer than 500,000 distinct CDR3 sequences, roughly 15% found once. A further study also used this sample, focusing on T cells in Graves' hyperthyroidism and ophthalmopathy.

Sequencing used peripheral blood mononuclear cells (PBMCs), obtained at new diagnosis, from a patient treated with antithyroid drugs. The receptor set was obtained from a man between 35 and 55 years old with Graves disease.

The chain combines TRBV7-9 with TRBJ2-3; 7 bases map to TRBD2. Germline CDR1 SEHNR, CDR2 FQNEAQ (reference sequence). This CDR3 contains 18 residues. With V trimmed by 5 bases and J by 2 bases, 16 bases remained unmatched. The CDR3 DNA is TGTGCCAGCAGCCTGAGTGGGGCTAGCGGACTTAACACAGATACGCAGTATTTT. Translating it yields CASSLSGASGLNTDTQYF.

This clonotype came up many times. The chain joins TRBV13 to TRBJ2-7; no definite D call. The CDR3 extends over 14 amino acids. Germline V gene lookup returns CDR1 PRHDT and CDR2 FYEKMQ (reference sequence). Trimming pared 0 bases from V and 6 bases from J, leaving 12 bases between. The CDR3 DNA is TGTGCCAGCAGCTTAGGCCGTTGGGTCGGCGAGCAGTACTTC. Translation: CASSLGRWVGEQYF.